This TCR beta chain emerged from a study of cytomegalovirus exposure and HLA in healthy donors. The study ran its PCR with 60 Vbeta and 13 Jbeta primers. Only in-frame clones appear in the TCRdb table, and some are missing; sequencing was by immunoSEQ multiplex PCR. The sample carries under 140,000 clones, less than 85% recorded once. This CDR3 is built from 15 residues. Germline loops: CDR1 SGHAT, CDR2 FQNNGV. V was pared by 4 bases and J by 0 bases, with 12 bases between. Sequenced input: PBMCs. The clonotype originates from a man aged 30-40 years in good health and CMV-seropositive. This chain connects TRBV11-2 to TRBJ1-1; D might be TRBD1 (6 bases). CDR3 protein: CASSSWGGMNTEAFF. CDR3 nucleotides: TGTGCCAGCAGCTCCTGGGGGGGCATGAACACTGAAGCTTTCTTT.